This T cell receptor beta chain is drawn from a study of cytomegalovirus exposure and HLA in healthy donors. The PCR made use of 60 Vbeta and 13 Jbeta primers. Assay: immunoSEQ multiplex PCR; the TCRdb copy retains only in-frame clones and omits some. The table has about 89,000 clones, 75% to 80% seen once. The ends lost 8 bases at V and 6 bases at J; junction bases unmatched: 5. The CDR3 totals 12 residues. Germline CDR1 reads MNHEY; CDR2 reads SVGAGI. This clone was counted a few times. Its cognate antigen is unknown. Study outcomes and limitations: Researchers catalogued over 150 TCR beta chains as cytomegalovirus-associated. Later genetic work tied a missense DCLRE1C variant to beta-chain V and J trimming. Reports credit the classifier with highly specific, highly sensitive diagnosis of cytomegalovirus status.

This TCR came from a man aged 30 to 39 in good health and CMV-seronegative. Specimen: PBMCs. The rearrangement links TRBV6-5 to TRBJ1-2; TRBD1 agrees at 8 bases. The CDR3 DNA reads as TGTGCCAGCGGACAGGGCGGCGATGGCTACACCTTC. It codes for CASGQGGDGYTF.